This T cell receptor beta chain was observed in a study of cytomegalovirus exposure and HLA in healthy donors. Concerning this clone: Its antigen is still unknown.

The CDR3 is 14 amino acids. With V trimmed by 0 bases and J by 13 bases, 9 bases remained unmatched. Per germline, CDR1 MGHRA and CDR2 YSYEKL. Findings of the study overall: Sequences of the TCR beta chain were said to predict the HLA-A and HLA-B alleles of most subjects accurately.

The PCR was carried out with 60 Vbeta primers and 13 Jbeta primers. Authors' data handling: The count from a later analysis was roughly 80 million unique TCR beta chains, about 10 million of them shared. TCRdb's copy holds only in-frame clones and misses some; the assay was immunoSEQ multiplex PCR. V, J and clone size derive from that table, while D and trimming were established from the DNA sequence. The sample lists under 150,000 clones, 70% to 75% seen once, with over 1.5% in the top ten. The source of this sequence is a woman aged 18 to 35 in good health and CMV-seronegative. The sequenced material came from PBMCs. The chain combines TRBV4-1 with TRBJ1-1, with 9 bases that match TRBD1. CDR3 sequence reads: CASSQEGGQGNIFF. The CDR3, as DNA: TGCGCCAGCAGCCAAGAGGGAGGACAGGGGAATATTTTCTTT.